This T cell receptor beta chain was retrieved from a study of blood T cell repertoires in COVID-19. Study-wide context: Donors in the United States, Italy and Spain gave samples during acute or convalescent COVID-19. Sources were T cells, B-cell-depleted T cells, or PBMCs; the material itself was cDNA or gDNA.

This clone was counted a single time. Here immunoSEQ multiplex PCR was the method, and the copy in TCRdb shows in-frame clones only, minus some. The table records 200,000 to 300,000 clones, roughly 86% of them present only once. V shed 5 bases and J 0 bases; nucleotides not matched to a gene: 3. The germline V gene encodes CDR1 SGHTA and CDR2 FQGNSA. The CDR3 length is 15 residues. Sequenced input: peripheral blood. The source is a human donor in a cohort sampled during active COVID-19. This chain uses TRBV7-2 with TRBJ1-5; the match to TRBD1 covers 8 bases. The CDR3 reads CASSRTGNSNQPQHF. In nucleotides, the CDR3 is TGTGCCAGCAGCCGGACAGGGAATAGCAATCAGCCCCAGCATTTT.